This entry lists 11 T cell receptor beta chains sequenced from one sample in a study of CD8 T cells in Susac syndrome. Reverse transcription used 0.5 to 1 ug RNA and random hexamers. TCRdb used MiXCR to reprocess the immunoSEQ multiplex PCR reads, holding one entry per CDR3 protein. In the table there are roughly 140,000 distinct CDR3 sequences, 94% of which are singletons. Sequenced sample: CD8+ T cells from PBMCs. These receptors were obtained from a human donor in good health.

In nucleotides, the CDR3 is TGCAGCGTATTCCTGAACACTGAAGCTTTCTTT. This encodes CSVFLNTEAFF. The V and J genes are TRBV29-1 and TRBJ1-1; D not certain. This CDR3 comprises 11 residues. Trimming cost V 6 bases and J 0 bases, with 5 bases left between them. Germline V gene data show CDR1 as SQVTM and CDR2 as ANQGSEA.

The J gene is TRBJ2-4, the V gene TRBV25-1; D gene uncertain. Trimming took 3 bases from V and 5 from J, leaving 8 bases between them. Germline V lookup: CDR1 MGHDK, CDR2 SYGVNS. The CDR3 extends over 13 amino acids. The CDR3 protein is CASSDGLENIQYF. In DNA form, the CDR3 reads TGTGCCAGCAGTGATGGGTTGGAAAACATTCAGTACTTC.

In this sample, this clonotype turned up once. V usage is TRBV29-1 and J usage is TRBJ2-1; 10 nucleotides line up with TRBD2. V shed 3 bases and J 6 bases; nucleotides not matched to a gene: 5. The germline V gene has CDR1 SQVTM and CDR2 ANQGSEA. This CDR3 is built from 14 residues. As DNA, the CDR3 is TGCAGCGTTGACGGGCTAGCGGGAGTCAATGAGCAGTTCTTC. It specifies CSVDGLAGVNEQFF.

The V and J genes are TRBV7-8 and TRBJ1-2; tentatively, D is TRBD1 (6 bases). Deletions cut 5 bases from V and 6 bases from J, with 13 bases between. The CDR3 contains 13 residues. Germline lookup yields CDR1 SGHVS and CDR2 FQNEAQ. CDR3 in amino acids: CASSGWTENGYTF. The DNA of the CDR3 is TGTGCCAGCAGCGGGTGGACAGAGAATGGCTACACCTTC.

This rearrangement joins TRBV10-3 to TRBJ2-7; D unresolved. Germline lookup yields CDR1 ENHRY and CDR2 SYGVKD. Trimming shortened V by 10 bases and J by 0 bases, and 13 bases separated the two germline ends. CDR3 length equals 13 residues. The CDR3 nucleotides are TGTGCCACCTCGTCGTCAGACTCCTACGAGCAGTACTTC. Translating gives CATSSSDSYEQYF.

The J gene is TRBJ1-1, the V gene TRBV29-1; unclear D gene. Germline V gene lookup returns CDR1 SQVTM and CDR2 ANQGSEA. The CDR3 has 12 amino acids. With 4 bases removed from V and 11 bases from J, the gap between germline ends came to 17 bases. This CDR3 is CSVVAAGNEAFF. DNA of the CDR3: TGCAGCGTTGTGGCCGCAGGTAACGAGGCTTTCTTT.

The rearrangement joins TRBV30 to TRBJ1-2; D not resolved. Germline-derived CDR1 and CDR2 are GTSNPN and SVGIG (reference sequence). V was shortened by 5 bases and J by 5 bases, with 9 bases between the two germline ends. CDR3 length: 11 amino acids. The CDR3: CAWETGYGYTF. CDR3 sequence (DNA): TGTGCCTGGGAGACGGGGTATGGCTACACCTTC.

V gene TRBV20-1 combines with J gene TRBJ2-7; D not certain. The CDR3 loop spans 16 amino acids. Germline CDR1 DFQATT, CDR2 SNEGSKA (reference sequence). V gave up 5 bases and J gave up 1 base, with 21 bases separating them. In DNA, the CDR3 is TGCAGTGCTGGCCCAGTACCCCCTTCATCGTCCTACGAGCAGTACTTC. It specifies CSAGPVPPSSSYEQYF.

This chain links TRBV20-1 with TRBJ2-4, with unresolved D. Trimming left V 3 bases short and J 7 bases short, with 16 bases between. The CDR3 runs 14 residues. CDR1 and CDR2 from the germline V gene are DFQATT and SNEGSKA (reference sequence). The DNA of the CDR3 is TGCAGTGCTAGGCTGTTGGTCTCGGTGAACATTCAGTACTTC. Protein sequence: CSARLLVSVNIQYF.

The chain joins TRBV15 to TRBJ2-1, with 16 bases lining up with TRBD2. The CDR3 length is 19 residues. Germline CDR1 reads LNHNV; CDR2 reads YYDKDF (reference sequence). The trim removed 4 bases at V and 3 bases at J, leaving 9 bases unmatched. CDR3 DNA: TGTGCCACCAGCACCGGGACTAGCGGGAGGGCCCAATTCTACAATGAGCAGTTCTTC. Its protein product is CATSTGTSGRAQFYNEQFF.

V is TRBV28 and J is TRBJ2-2; D is undetermined. There are 14 residues in the CDR3. CDR1 and CDR2 from the germline V gene are MDHEN and SYDVKM. V gave up 10 bases and J gave up 4 bases, with 16 bases separating them. CDR3 sequence reads: CATYNLKSTGELFF. CDR3 DNA: TGTGCCACCTACAACCTAAAGAGCACCGGGGAGCTGTTTTTT.